A single sample is the source of the 20 T cell receptor beta chains below, sequenced in a study of cytomegalovirus exposure and HLA in healthy donors. The PCR ran on 60 Vbeta and 13 Jbeta primers. The data were produced by immunoSEQ multiplex PCR, yet TCRdb's version contains in-frame clones alone and is incomplete. The repertoire includes 100,000 to 150,000 clones, roughly four fifths of them detected once, and 1% to 1.5% sits in the top ten. Sequences were obtained from PBMCs. These receptors were obtained from a girl aged 2-9 years in good health and CMV-seronegative.

This chain uses TRBV7-9 with TRBJ1-2; D might be TRBD1 (5 bases). In germline, CDR1 is SEHNR, CDR2 FQNEAQ (reference sequence). V lost 2 bases and J lost 6, with 19 bases in between. The CDR3 loop spans 16 amino acids. The CDR3 nucleotides read TGTGCCAGCAGCTTACAACTAGCAGGGAGACCTAATGGCTACACCTTC. This sequence encodes CASSLQLAGRPNGYTF.

The rearrangement joins TRBV7-8 to TRBJ2-2, with D unresolved. The V and J ends lost 1 base and 1 base respectively, with 4 bases between them. The CDR3 extends over 14 amino acids. The V gene's germline CDR1 is SGHVS and CDR2 FQNEAQ. The CDR3 region is CASSLGVNTGELFF. CDR3 bases: TGTGCCAGCAGCTTAGGAGTGAACACCGGGGAGCTGTTTTTT.

The chain is built from TRBV6-1 and TRBJ2-7; 13 nucleotides align to TRBD2. The CDR3 sequence is 14 residues long. Germline-derived CDR1 and CDR2 are MNHNS and SASEGT. The V and J ends lost 4 bases and 6 bases, in that order; junction bases with no gene match: 3. Here the CDR3 DNA reads TGTGCCAGCAGTGCCACTAGCGGGAGGGCCGAGCAGTACTTC. Residues: CASSATSGRAEQYF.

The chain uses TRBV5-1 and TRBJ1-1; no definite D call. Germline V gene data show CDR1 as SGHRS and CDR2 as YFSETQ. The CDR3 runs to 14 residues. V shed 3 bases and J shed 6 bases, with 15 bases lying between them. CDR3 nucleotides: TGCGCCAGCAGCTCCTCACCGGGAGCCCCTGAAGCTTTCTTT. Protein sequence: CASSSSPGAPEAFF. The full variable domain, its missing parts supplied by reference TRBV5-1 and TRBJ1-1, is KAGVTQTPRYLIKTRGQQVTLSCSPISGHRSVSWYQQTPGQGLQFLFEYFSETQRNKGNFPGRFSGRQFSNSRSEMNVSTLELGDSALYLCASSSSPGAPEAFFGQGTRLTVV.

The chain uses TRBV4-1 and TRBJ1-2; TRBD1 agrees at 9 bases. Trimming cost V 5 bases and J 0 bases; bases outside gene matches: 7. The CDR3 consists of 16 residues. Germline V lookup: CDR1 MGHRA, CDR2 YSYEKL. The DNA for the CDR3 is TGCGCCAGCAGCTTACAGGGGGCCGGGGCTAACTATGGCTACACCTTC. Its protein is CASSLQGAGANYGYTF.

V and J are TRBV27 and TRBJ2-7; D gene ambiguous. Germline V CDR1 and CDR2: MNHEY, SMNVEV (reference sequence). The germline V and J ends were trimmed by 3 bases and 4 bases, with 16 bases remaining between them. CDR3 length: 15 residues. DNA for the CDR3: TGTGCCAGCAGTTTTAATTATCCTGGGCCTTACGAGCAGTACTTC. Its protein product is CASSFNYPGPYEQYF.

The chain carries TRBV28 and TRBJ2-7; 9 bases map to TRBD1. Germline CDR1 and CDR2: MDHEN and SYDVKM. V was clipped by 7 bases and J by 9 bases; unmatched bases: 16. The CDR3 consists of 15 residues. The CDR3 loop reads CASILGGTGRTGQYF. The CDR3 nucleotides read TGTGCCAGCATCCTAGGCGGGACAGGGAGGACTGGGCAGTACTTC.

The V call is TRBV30, the J call TRBJ2-7, with D perhaps TRBD2 (7 bases). Germline V gene data show CDR1 as GTSNPN and CDR2 as SVGIG (reference sequence). The CDR3 loop spans 14 amino acids. V lost 3 bases and J 6 bases, leaving 18 bases between the germline ends. The CDR3 loop reads CAWRRVGGGSEQYF. CDR3 DNA: TGTGCCTGGAGGAGGGTGGGAGGGGGTTCCGAGCAGTACTTC. Looking up the rest from reference TRBV30 and TRBJ2-7 gives the full variable domain: SQTIHQWPATLVQPVGSPLSLECTVEGTSNPNLYWYRQAAGRGLQLLFYSVGIGQISSEVPQNLSASRPQDRQFILSSKKLLLSDSGFYLCAWRRVGGGSEQYFGPGTRLTVT.

There are a few counts of this clone. The chain employs TRBV7-9 and TRBJ2-5; 12 bases fit TRBD2. Germline assignment: CDR1 SEHNR and CDR2 FQNEAQ (reference sequence). Trimming removed 5 bases from V and 2 bases from J; junction bases left unmatched: 3. The CDR3 loop spans 15 amino acids. The CDR3 DNA reads as TGTGCCAGCAGCAAACTAGCGGGGGGTCAAGAGACCCAGTACTTC. It is translated as CASSKLAGGQETQYF.

The chain uses TRBV20-1 and TRBJ2-3, with D unresolved. The CDR3 extends over 10 amino acids. Trimming took 1 base from V and 12 from J, leaving 8 bases between them. Germline values: CDR1 DFQATT, CDR2 SNEGSKA (reference sequence). The CDR3 reads CSARGLSQYF. The CDR3 DNA follows: TGCAGTGCTAGAGGCCTATCACAGTATTTT.

This sequence joins TRBV5-1 and TRBJ2-5; TRBD2 matches 8 bases. J lost 3 bases, V lost 0 bases, and 4 bases had no gene match. The V gene's germline CDR1 is SGHRS and CDR2 YFSETQ. This CDR3 has 15 amino acids. CDR3 loop: CASSLVAGGKETQYF. CDR3 DNA sequence: TGCGCCAGCAGCTTGGTTGCGGGGGGCAAAGAGACCCAGTACTTC.

The chain combines TRBV6-5 with TRBJ2-1, with a tentative D call TRBD2 (6 bases). CDR1 MNHEY and CDR2 SVGAGI come from the germline V gene. This CDR3 contains 14 residues. Trimming pared 1 base from V and 5 bases from J, leaving 9 bases between. The CDR3 region has the DNA TGTGCCAGCAGTTACTTTGGGGGGAACAATGAGCAGTTCTTC. The encoded protein is CASSYFGGNNEQFF.

V gene TRBV28 combines with J gene TRBJ2-3, with D possibly TRBD1 on 5 matching bases. CDR1 and CDR2 (germline): MDHEN, SYDVKM. The CDR3 spans 13 residues. Trimming took 5 bases from V and 5 from J, leaving 11 bases between them. CDR3 sequence: CASSKTGLDTQYF. The CDR3, as DNA: TGTGCCAGCAGTAAAACAGGCTTAGATACGCAGTATTTT.

This chain joins TRBV21-1 and TRBJ2-5; TRBD1 is taken as the D call from the table, unchecked against the DNA. TRBV21-1 is tagged as a pseudogene. The length of the CDR3 is 15 residues. The chain's CDR3 is CASSRDRGRVWTQYF. Written as DNA, the CDR3 is TGTGCCAGCAGCAGGGACAGGGGGCGAGTCTGGACCCAGTACTTC.

This clone has a handful of counts. J is TRBJ1-1 and V is TRBV7-9, with no clear D. This CDR3 contains 14 residues. The germline V gene has CDR1 SEHNR and CDR2 FQNEAQ (reference sequence). With 5 bases removed from V and 8 bases from J, the gap between germline ends came to 18 bases. CDR3 amino acids: CASSQKYRELEAFF. CDR3 nucleotide sequence: TGTGCCAGCAGCCAGAAGTATCGGGAACTGGAAGCTTTCTTT. Using reference TRBV7-9 and TRBJ1-1 for the parts outside the CDR3, the full variable domain is DTGVSQNPRHKITKRGQNVTFRCDPISEHNRLYWYRQTLGQGPEFLTYFQNEAQLEKSRLLSDRFSAERPKGSFSTLEIQRTEQGDSAMYLCASSQKYRELEAFFGQGTRLTVV.

The chain recombines TRBV7-3 with TRBJ2-3; 9 positions agree with TRBD2. J was trimmed by 0 bases and V by 0 bases; bases with no gene match: 4. CDR1 SGHTA and CDR2 FQGTGA come from the germline V gene. This CDR3 has 17 amino acids. The CDR3 here is CASSLTSSGSSTDTQYF. DNA for the CDR3: TGTGCCAGCAGCTTAACGAGTAGCGGGAGTAGCACAGATACGCAGTATTTT.

The rearrangement joins TRBV7-3 to TRBJ2-1, with a possible D match to TRBD2 (6 bases). Trimming shortened V by 2 bases and J by 8 bases, and 13 bases separated the two germline ends. Germline CDR1 is SGHTA and CDR2 is FQGTGA. This CDR3 region has 14 residues. CDR3 in DNA: TGTGCCAGCAGCTTAGGACACGGCGGGGATGAGCAGTTCTTC. This sequence encodes CASSLGHGGDEQFF.

Comment on this clone: Germline is not matched at one junction end, which may reflect a read error. The chain recombines TRBV4-1 with TRBJ1-2; D remains ambiguous. CDR3 length equals 11 residues. The germline CDR1 and CDR2 sequences are MGHRA and YSYEKL. DNA of the CDR3: TGCGCCAGAAGCCAAGAACTGGGCTACACCTTC. Protein: CARSQELGYTF.

CDR3 residues: CASSYSIGRYDEGAFF. As DNA, the CDR3 is TGTGCCAGCAGTTACTCGATAGGCAGATATGATGAGGGAGCTTTCTTT. This chain links TRBV6-6 with TRBJ1-1; D is unresolved. CDR1 is MNHNY and CDR2 is SVGAGI in the germline V gene (reference sequence). This CDR3 comprises 16 residues. V was pared by 0 bases and J by 10 bases, with 21 bases between.

V gene TRBV7-6 combines with J gene TRBJ2-1; 8 bases agree with TRBD1. Germline-derived CDR1 and CDR2 are SGHVS and FNYEAQ. The CDR3 runs to 14 residues. The V and J ends lost 3 bases and 4 bases, in that order; junction bases with no gene match: 2. As DNA, the CDR3 is TGTGCCAGCAGCTTGGGACAGGAGTACAATGAGCAGTTCTTC. This encodes CASSLGQEYNEQFF.